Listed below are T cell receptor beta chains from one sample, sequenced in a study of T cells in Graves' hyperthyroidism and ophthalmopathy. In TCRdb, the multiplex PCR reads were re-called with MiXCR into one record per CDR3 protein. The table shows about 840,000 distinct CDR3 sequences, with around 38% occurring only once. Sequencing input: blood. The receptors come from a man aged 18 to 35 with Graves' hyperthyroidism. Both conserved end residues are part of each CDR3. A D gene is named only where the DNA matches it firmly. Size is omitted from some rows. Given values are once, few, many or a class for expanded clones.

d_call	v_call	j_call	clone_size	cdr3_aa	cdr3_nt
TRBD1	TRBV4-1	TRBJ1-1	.	CASSQETGWATEAFF	TGCGCCAGCAGCCAAGAGACAGGGTGGGCCACTGAAGCTTTCTTT
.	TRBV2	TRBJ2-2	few	CASSPRDTHTGELFF	TGTGCCAGCAGTCCCCGGGACACTCACACCGGGGAGCTGTTTTTT
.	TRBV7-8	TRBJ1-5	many	CASSLFGDQPQHF	TGTGCCAGCAGCTTATTCGGGGATCAGCCCCAGCATTTT
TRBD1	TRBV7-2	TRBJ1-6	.	CASSRDRGIGSPLHF	TGTGCCAGCAGCAGGGACAGGGGGATCGGGTCACCCCTCCACTTT
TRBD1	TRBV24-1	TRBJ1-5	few	CATSDLDREISNQPQHF	TGTGCCACCAGTGACCTTGACAGGGAAATTAGCAATCAGCCCCAGCATTTT
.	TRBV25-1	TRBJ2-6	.	CASSDLWTDPGANVLTF	TGTGCCAGCAGTGATCTCTGGACAGACCCTGGGGCCAACGTCCTGACTTTC
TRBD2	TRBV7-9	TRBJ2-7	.	CASSLVVAGEYEQYF	TGTGCCAGCAGCTTAGTGGTTGCGGGAGAATACGAGCAGTACTTC
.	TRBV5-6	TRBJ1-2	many	CASSLVGVHTF	TGTGCCAGCAGCTTGGTAGGGGTTCACACCTTC
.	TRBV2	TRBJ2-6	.	CASSYSGRHSGANVLTF	TGTGCCAGCAGTTACTCCGGCAGACACTCTGGGGCCAACGTCCTGACTTTC
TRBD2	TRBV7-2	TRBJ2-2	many	CASSLAVPGRDGELFF	TGTGCCAGCAGCTTAGCAGTCCCCGGGAGGGACGGGGAGCTGTTTTTT
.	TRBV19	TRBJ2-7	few	CASSGYSSISSYEQYF	TGTGCCAGTTCAGGATATTCTTCGATCAGCTCCTACGAGCAGTACTTC
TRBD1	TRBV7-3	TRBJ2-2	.	CASRSGQGFTGELFF	TGTGCCAGCAGATCTGGACAGGGGTTTACCGGGGAGCTGTTTTTT
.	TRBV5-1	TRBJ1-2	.	CASSLEGLKSGYTF	TGCGCCAGCAGCTTGGAGGGCCTGAAAAGTGGCTACACCTTC
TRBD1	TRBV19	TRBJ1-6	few	CASSASGTGSYNSPLHF	TGTGCCAGTAGTGCCTCCGGGACAGGCTCCTATAATTCACCCCTCCACTTT
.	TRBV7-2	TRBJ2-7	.	CASSLEGRGEQYF	TGTGCCAGCAGCTTAGAGGGAAGGGGCGAGCAGTACTTC
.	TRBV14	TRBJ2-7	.	CASSPTLRLTGPGTYEQYF	TGTGCCAGCAGCCCGACACTAAGACTGACAGGCCCAGGAACCTACGAGCAGTACTTC
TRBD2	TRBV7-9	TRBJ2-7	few	CASSSPAASGDYEQYF	TGTGCCAGCAGCTCCCCCGCAGCTAGCGGAGACTACGAGCAGTACTTC
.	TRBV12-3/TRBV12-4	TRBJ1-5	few	CASSLSGPGNQPQHF	TGTGCCAGCAGTTTATCAGGGCCGGGCAATCAGCCCCAGCATTTT
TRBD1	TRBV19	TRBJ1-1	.	CASSPDRVGEAFF	TGTGCCAGTAGCCCGGACAGGGTAGGTGAAGCTTTCTTT
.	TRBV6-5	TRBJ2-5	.	CASSFTFGSTAGETQYF	TGTGCCAGCAGTTTCACCTTCGGATCGACGGCGGGGGAGACCCAGTACTTC
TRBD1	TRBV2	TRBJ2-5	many	CASSEDTTGLETQYF	TGTGCCAGCAGTGAAGACACGACAGGGTTGGAGACCCAGTACTTC
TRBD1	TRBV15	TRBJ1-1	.	CATSRDRAGGIEAFF	TGTGCCACCAGCAGAGATCGGGCAGGGGGTATTGAAGCTTTCTTT
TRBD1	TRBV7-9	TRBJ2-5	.	CASSRTGTETQYF	TGTGCCAGCTCCCGGACAGGGACGGAGACCCAGTACTTC
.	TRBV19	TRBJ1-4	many	CASTPWGTDEKLFF	TGTGCCAGTACCCCGTGGGGAACCGACGAAAAACTGTTTTTT
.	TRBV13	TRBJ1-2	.	CASSPRGVDYGYTF	TGTGCCAGCAGCCCTCGGGGGGTAGACTATGGCTACACCTTC
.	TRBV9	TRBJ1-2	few	CASSVETVDWGYTF	TGTGCCAGCAGCGTAGAAACAGTAGACTGGGGCTACACCTTC
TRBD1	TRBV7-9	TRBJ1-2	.	CASSSDRDYNYGYTF	TGTGCCAGCAGCTCGGACAGGGATTATAACTATGGCTACACCTTC
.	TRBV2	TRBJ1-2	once	CASRSHIATGEGTF	TGTGCCAGCAGGTCCCACATCGCCACCGGGGAGGGCACCTTC
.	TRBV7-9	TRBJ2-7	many	CASSHSDAEQYF	TGTGCCAGCAGCCACTCCGATGCCGAGCAGTACTTC
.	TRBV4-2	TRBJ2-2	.	CASRSPRPNTGELFF	TGTGCCAGCAGATCCCCGCGGCCGAACACCGGGGAGCTGTTTTTT
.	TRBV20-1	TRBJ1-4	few	CSSRGRGIEKLFF	TGCAGTTCCCGGGGACGGGGCATTGAAAAACTGTTTTTT
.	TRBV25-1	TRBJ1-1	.	CASYEGGSNTEAFF	TGTGCCAGTTACGAAGGGGGAAGCAACACTGAAGCTTTCTTT
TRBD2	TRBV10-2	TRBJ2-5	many	CASSLAGGTGETQYF	TGCGCCAGCTCGCTAGCGGGAGGGACCGGAGAGACCCAGTACTTC
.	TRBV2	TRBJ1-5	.	CASSVEALGNQPQHF	TGTGCCAGCAGTGTCGAAGCCCTAGGGAATCAGCCCCAGCATTTT
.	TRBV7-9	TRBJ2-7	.	CASSGNRTYEQYF	TGCGCCAGCAGCGGCAACAGGACCTACGAGCAGTACTTC
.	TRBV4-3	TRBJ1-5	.	CASSQNPLWDLDQPQHF	TGCGCCAGCAGCCAAAATCCCCTGTGGGACCTCGATCAGCCCCAGCATTTT
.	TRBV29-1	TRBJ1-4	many	CSVEDVGGSEKLFF	TGCAGCGTTGAAGATGTCGGGGGAAGTGAAAAACTGTTTTTT
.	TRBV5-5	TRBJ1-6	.	CASSLGSAGGHSPLHF	TGTGCCAGCAGCTTAGGCTCAGCGGGAGGTCATTCACCCCTCCACTTT
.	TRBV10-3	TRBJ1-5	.	CASGYTGNSNQPQHF	TGTGCCAGCGGATATACAGGGAATAGCAATCAGCCCCAGCATTTT
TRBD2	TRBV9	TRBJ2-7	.	CASSASSGARFEQYF	TGTGCCAGCAGCGCTTCTAGCGGAGCCCGCTTCGAGCAGTACTTC
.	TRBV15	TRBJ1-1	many	CATSSLQGGNTEAFF	TGTGCCACCAGCAGTCTACAGGGAGGGAACACTGAAGCTTTCTTT
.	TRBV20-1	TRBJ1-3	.	CSARAVGSSGNTIYF	TGCAGTGCTAGAGCGGTGGGCAGCTCTGGAAACACCATATATTTT
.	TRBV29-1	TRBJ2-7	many	CSAGEGSYEQYF	TGCAGCGCCGGCGAAGGATCGTACGAGCAGTACTTC
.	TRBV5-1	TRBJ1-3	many	CASSLVGSNSGNTIYF	TGCGCCAGCAGCTTGGTGGGGTCGAACTCTGGAAACACCATATATTTT
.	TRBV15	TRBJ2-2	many	CATDQQGTGELFF	TGTGCCACCGATCAGCAGGGAACCGGGGAGCTGTTTTTT
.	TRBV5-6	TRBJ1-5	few	CASSSDSGQPQHF	TGTGCCAGCAGCTCGGACAGTGGACAGCCCCAGCATTTT
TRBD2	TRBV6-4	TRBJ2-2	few	CASSPSGDDTGELFF	TGTGCCAGCAGCCCCAGCGGGGACGACACCGGGGAGCTGTTTTTT
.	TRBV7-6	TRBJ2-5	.	CASTPWPGEETQYF	TGTGCCAGCACCCCCTGGCCAGGGGAGGAGACCCAGTACTTC
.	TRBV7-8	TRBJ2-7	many	CASSLGYEGFEQYF	TGTGCCAGCAGCCTAGGATATGAGGGATTCGAGCAGTACTTC
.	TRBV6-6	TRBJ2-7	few	CASTPDTGHEQYF	TGTGCCAGCACCCCCGATACAGGGCACGAGCAGTACTTC
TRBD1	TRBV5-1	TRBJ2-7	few	CASSLKPGQSEQYF	TGCGCCAGCAGCCTAAAGCCGGGACAGTCCGAGCAGTACTTC
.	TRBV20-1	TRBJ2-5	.	CSARNRGGVGGTQYF	TGCAGTGCTAGAAACAGGGGAGGGGTGGGGGGGACCCAGTACTTC
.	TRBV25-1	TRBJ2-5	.	CASPGRGLQETQYF	TGTGCCAGCCCTGGGAGGGGGCTCCAAGAGACCCAGTACTTC
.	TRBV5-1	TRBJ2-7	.	CASSLRRIGEQYF	TGTGCCAGCAGCTTAAGGCGGATAGGCGAGCAGTACTTC
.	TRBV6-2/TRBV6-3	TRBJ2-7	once	CASSYPFGEGGYEQYF	TGTGCCAGCAGTTACCCCTTTGGTGAGGGCGGCTACGAGCAGTACTTC
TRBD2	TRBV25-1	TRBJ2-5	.	CASRPGTIVQETQYF	TGTGCCAGCCGCCCCGGGACTATCGTTCAGGAGACCCAGTACTTC
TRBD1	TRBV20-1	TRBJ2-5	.	CSASGTVLQETQYF	TGCAGTGCTTCCGGGACAGTCCTCCAAGAGACCCAGTACTTC
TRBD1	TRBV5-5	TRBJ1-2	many	CASSFQGANGYTF	TGTGCCAGCAGCTTCCAGGGGGCGAATGGCTACACCTTC
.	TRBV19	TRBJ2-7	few	CASTPGVHSYEQYF	TGTGCCAGTACCCCCGGAGTCCACTCCTACGAGCAGTACTTC
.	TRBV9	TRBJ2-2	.	CASSARGGMSLTGELFF	TGTGCCAGCAGCGCGAGAGGCGGGATGAGTCTGACCGGGGAGCTGTTTTTT